The clone carrying this TCR beta chain was seen more than once but under ten times. What it binds is not known. Between the trimmed V and J ends, which lost 4 bases and 9 bases, there was a span of 22 bases. The germline V gene encodes CDR1 SGHKS and CDR2 YYEKEE (reference sequence). The CDR3 has 16 residues. The data were obtained in a study of naive and memory T cell subsets. Four subsets defined by CD45RA and CD27 were sorted after CD3, CD4, CD8 and live/dead staining. General study findings and limits: Over 90% of naive TCR sequences appeared only once, unlike memory subsets. RNA-based TCR counts may shift with T cell activation and differentiation. Especially in CD8 cells, naive repertoires contained a few larger clonotypes, possibly CD45RA-re-expressing memory cells.

Both TRBC1 and TRBC2 were covered by a beta constant-region primer of two equimolar oligonucleotides. The ligated cDNA underwent four PCR rounds using SP2 and nested alpha and beta constant-region primers. The cDNA 3' end received a ligated single-stranded oligonucleotide carrying the SP2 primer and a 12-nucleotide UMI. MiXCR, run by TCRdb on the UMI-ligation and nested PCR reads, gives a single entry per CDR3 protein. The table lists 120,000 to 150,000 distinct CDR3 sequences, roughly 23% of them singletons. Material: naive CD4+ T cells from blood. V and J are TRBV5-5 and TRBJ2-2; D is uncertain. This TCR was recovered from a human donor in good health. CDR3 DNA: TGTGCCAGCAGCCCCCAGTGGACCGGAGCTCGGCGGGAGCTGTTTTTT. Translation: CASSPQWTGARRELFF.